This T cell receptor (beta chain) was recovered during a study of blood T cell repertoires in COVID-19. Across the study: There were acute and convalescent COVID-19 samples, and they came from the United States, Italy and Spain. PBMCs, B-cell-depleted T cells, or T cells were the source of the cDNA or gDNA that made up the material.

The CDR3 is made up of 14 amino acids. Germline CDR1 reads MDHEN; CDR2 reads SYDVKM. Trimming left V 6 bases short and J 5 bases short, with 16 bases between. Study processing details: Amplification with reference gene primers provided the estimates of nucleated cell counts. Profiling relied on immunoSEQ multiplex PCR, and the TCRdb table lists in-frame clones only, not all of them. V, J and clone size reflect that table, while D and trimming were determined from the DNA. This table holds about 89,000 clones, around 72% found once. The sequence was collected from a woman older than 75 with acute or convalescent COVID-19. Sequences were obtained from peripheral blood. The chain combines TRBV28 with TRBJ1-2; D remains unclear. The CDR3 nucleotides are TGTGCCAGCAGGCCGTACGAGGGCAGGTATGGCTACACCTTC. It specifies CASRPYEGRYGYTF.